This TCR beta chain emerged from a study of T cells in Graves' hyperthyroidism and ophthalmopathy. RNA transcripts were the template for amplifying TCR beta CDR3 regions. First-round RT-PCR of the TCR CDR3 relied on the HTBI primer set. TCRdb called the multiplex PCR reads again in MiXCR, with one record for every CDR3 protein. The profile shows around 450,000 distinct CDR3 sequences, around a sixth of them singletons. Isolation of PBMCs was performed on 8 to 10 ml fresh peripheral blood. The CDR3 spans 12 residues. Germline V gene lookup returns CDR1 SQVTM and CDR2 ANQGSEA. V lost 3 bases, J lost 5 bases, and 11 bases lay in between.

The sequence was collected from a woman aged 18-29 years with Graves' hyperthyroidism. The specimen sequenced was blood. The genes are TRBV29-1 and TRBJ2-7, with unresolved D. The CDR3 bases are TGCAGCGTTGAGATCATGGGTGACGAGCAGTACTTC. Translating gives CSVEIMGDEQYF.